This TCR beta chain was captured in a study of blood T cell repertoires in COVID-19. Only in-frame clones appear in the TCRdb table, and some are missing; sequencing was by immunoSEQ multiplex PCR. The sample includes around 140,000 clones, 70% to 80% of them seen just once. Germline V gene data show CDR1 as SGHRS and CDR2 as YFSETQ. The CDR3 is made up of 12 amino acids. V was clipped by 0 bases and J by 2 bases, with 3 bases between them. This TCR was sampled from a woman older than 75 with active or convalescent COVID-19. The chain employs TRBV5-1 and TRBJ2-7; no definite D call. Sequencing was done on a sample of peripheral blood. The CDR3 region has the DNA TGCGCCAGCAGCTTGGAGCCCTACGAGCAGTACTTC. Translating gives CASSLEPYEQYF.